Listed below are T cell receptor beta chains from one sample, sequenced in a study of T cell responses to AZD1222 COVID-19 vaccine. Libraries were prepared by immunoSEQ multiplex PCR; TCRdb keeps only in-frame clonotypes and omits some of them. The sample lists roughly 170,000 clones, approximately 94% occurring once. The specimen comprised peripheral blood, sampled 28 days after the second AZD1222 dose. The source is an adult who received the AZD1222 COVID-19 vaccine. The CDR3 runs from the conserved cysteine through the conserved F or W. Fields, in order: V gene, J gene, D gene, clone size, CDR3 protein, CDR3 DNA. D genes are given only for firm matches. Clone sizes are given selectively: once, few, many, or a class where the clone is expanded.

TRBV16,TRBJ1-2,NA,NA,CASSQSSADYGYTF,TGTGCCAGCAGCCAATCATCGGCGGACTATGGCTACACCTTC
TRBV4-3,TRBJ1-1,NA,NA,CASSQSQGLVNTEAFF,TGCGCCAGCAGCCAAAGTCAGGGGTTGGTGAACACTGAAGCTTTCTTT
TRBV7-9,TRBJ1-3,TRBD1,NA,CASSLGGTGALGNTIYF,TGTGCCAGCAGCTTAGGAGGGACAGGGGCGCTCGGAAACACCATATATTTT
TRBV5-1,TRBJ2-3,NA,many,CASSLDTDTQYF,TGCGCCAGCAGCTTGGATACAGATACGCAGTATTTT
TRBV2,TRBJ2-7,NA,NA,CASRETSTHEQYF,TGTGCCAGCAGGGAAACCAGCACCCACGAGCAGTACTTC
TRBV6-5,TRBJ1-2,NA,NA,CASSSPRTRNYGYTF,TGTGCCAGCAGTTCCCCAAGGACCAGAAACTATGGCTACACCTTC
TRBV5-6,TRBJ2-1,NA,NA,CASTLRGGYNEQFF,TGTGCCAGCACCCTGCGGGGCGGCTACAATGAGCAGTTCTTC
TRBV28,TRBJ1-2,NA,NA,CATGTPAYGYTF,TGTGCCACCGGGACTCCCGCCTATGGCTACACCTTC
TRBV11-2,TRBJ2-5,NA,NA,CASRTSDMETQYF,TGTGCCTCCAGGACAAGCGACATGGAGACCCAGTACTTC
TRBV14,TRBJ2-2,NA,NA,CASSQDWGPWTGELFF,TGTGCCAGCAGCCAAGATTGGGGGCCATGGACCGGGGAGCTGTTTTTT
TRBV7-8,TRBJ1-4,NA,NA,CASSPPSQLDEKLFF,TGTGCCAGCAGCCCCCCCTCACAGTTGGATGAAAAACTGTTTTTT
TRBV6-2/TRBV6-3,TRBJ1-1,TRBD1,NA,CASSFRGLEAFF,TGTGCCAGCAGTTTCAGGGGGCTTGAAGCTTTCTTT
TRBV3-1/TRBV3-2,TRBJ2-3,NA,NA,CASSQGGRPDTQYF,TGTGCCAGCAGCCAGGGGGGGCGCCCAGATACGCAGTATTTT
TRBV5-4,TRBJ1-2,NA,NA,CASSPGTVGYGYTF,TGTGCCTCCAGTCCGGGGACCGTGGGCTATGGCTACACCTTC
TRBV19,TRBJ2-7,TRBD1,once,CASSPQGASYEQYF,TGTGCCAGTAGTCCTCAGGGGGCTAGCTACGAGCAGTACTTC
TRBV19,TRBJ1-3,NA,NA,CASSSSFSGNTIYF,TGTGCCAGTAGTTCGTCTTTCTCTGGAAACACCATATATTTT
TRBV9,TRBJ2-5,NA,NA,CASSSGRFQETQYF,TGTGCCAGCAGCTCCGGACGTTTCCAAGAGACCCAGTACTTC
TRBV19,TRBJ2-1,TRBD2,NA,CASTPSGSGRGQFF,TGTGCCAGTACTCCTAGCGGGAGTGGGCGGGGGCAGTTCTTC
TRBV2,TRBJ2-7,NA,once,CASKWQGYEQYF,TGTGCCAGCAAATGGCAGGGCTACGAGCAGTACTTC
TRBV4-2,TRBJ2-3,NA,NA,CASSQEGGLTDTQYF,TGTGCCAGCAGCCAAGAAGGGGGACTCACAGATACGCAGTATTTT
TRBV2,TRBJ2-3,TRBD1,NA,CASSEDQGVTDTQYF,TGTGCCAGCAGTGAAGACCAGGGGGTCACAGATACGCAGTATTTT
TRBV18,TRBJ1-4,TRBD1,NA,CASSPGTGNEKLFF,TGTGCCAGCTCACCGGGGACAGGGAACGAAAAACTGTTTTTT
TRBV5-1,TRBJ2-7,NA,NA,CASSLTVTYEQYF,TGCGCCAGCAGCTTGACAGTTACCTACGAGCAGTACTTC
TRBV24-1,TRBJ1-5,TRBD1,NA,CATSEVGQGERPQHF,TGTGCCACCAGTGAGGTGGGACAGGGAGAGCGGCCCCAGCATTTT
TRBV28,TRBJ2-2,NA,once,CASSLGPPETYAGELFF,TGTGCCAGCAGTTTAGGCCCCCCCGAGACATACGCCGGGGAGCTGTTTTTT
TRBV15,TRBJ2-1,TRBD2,NA,CATSIVAGDNEQFF,TGTGCCACCAGCATAGTAGCGGGGGACAATGAGCAGTTCTTC
TRBV2,TRBJ1-3,TRBD1,NA,CASSADRASGNTIYF,TGTGCCAGCAGTGCTGACAGGGCCTCTGGAAACACCATATATTTT
TRBV7-9,TRBJ2-1,TRBD1,NA,CASSSTGQGNEQFF,TGTGCCAGCAGCTCAACGGGACAGGGGAATGAGCAGTTCTTC
TRBV5-1,TRBJ1-3,NA,once,CASSIDRPSSGNTIYF,TGCGCCAGCAGCATCGACAGACCGAGCTCTGGAAACACCATATATTTT
TRBV27,TRBJ1-2,TRBD1,NA,CASSLGQFYGYTF,TGTGCCAGCAGTTTGGGACAGTTCTATGGCTACACCTTC
TRBV28,TRBJ1-1,NA,NA,CASRPSYPVGVTEAFF,TGTGCCAGCAGACCATCCTACCCAGTTGGCGTCACTGAAGCTTTCTTT
TRBV5-6,TRBJ1-1,TRBD1,NA,CASNPGQGKAFF,TGTGCCAGCAATCCGGGACAGGGGAAAGCTTTCTTT
TRBV6-2/TRBV6-3,TRBJ1-6,TRBD1,NA,CASSATGGSSPLHF,TGTGCCAGCAGTGCGACAGGGGGTAGCTCACCCCTCCACTTT
TRBV3-1/TRBV3-2,TRBJ1-1,NA,NA,CASSQYTQRNTEAFF,TGTGCCAGCAGCCAATATACTCAGAGGAACACTGAAGCTTTCTTT
TRBV28,TRBJ1-5,TRBD1,NA,CASQIPGQRHQPQHF,TGTGCCAGCCAAATCCCGGGACAGAGACATCAGCCCCAGCATTTT
TRBV6-4,TRBJ2-6,NA,NA,CASTPGRDSGANVLTF,TGTGCCAGCACCCCAGGACGGGACTCTGGGGCCAACGTCCTGACTTTC
TRBV6-4,TRBJ2-1,NA,few,CASSEDTYNEQFF,TGTGCCAGCAGTGAGGACACCTACAATGAGCAGTTCTTC
TRBV4-3,TRBJ1-4,NA,NA,CASSHPARREKLFF,TGCGCCAGCAGCCACCCCGCCCGGCGTGAAAAACTGTTTTTT
TRBV6-1,TRBJ1-1,NA,NA,CASSEVKDTEAFF,TGTGCCAGCAGTGAAGTGAAAGACACTGAAGCTTTCTTT
TRBV28,TRBJ2-1,NA,NA,CASMGSGPSYNEQFF,TGTGCCAGCATGGGTTCAGGGCCCTCATACAATGAGCAGTTCTTC
TRBV7-2,TRBJ1-4,NA,NA,CASSLSGRTNEKLFF,TGTGCCAGCAGCTTATCGGGGCGAACTAATGAAAAACTGTTTTTT
TRBV18,TRBJ2-7,TRBD2,once,CASSPAGGSGEQYF,TGTGCCAGCTCACCCGCGGGGGGCTCTGGAGAGCAGTACTTC
TRBV9,TRBJ2-2,TRBD2,once,CASSVEAGRDTGELFF,TGTGCCAGCAGCGTAGAGGCAGGGAGGGATACCGGGGAGCTGTTTTTT
TRBV19,TRBJ2-1,TRBD2,NA,CASSGWGTSFGNEQFF,TGTGCCAGTAGTGGTTGGGGGACTAGCTTTGGAAATGAGCAGTTCTTC
TRBV19,TRBJ1-5,TRBD1,NA,CASSIGDRALQHF,TGTGCCAGTAGTATAGGGGACAGGGCGCTCCAGCATTTT
TRBV12-5,TRBJ2-5,NA,NA,CASGLGTPVGETQYF,TGTGCTAGTGGTCTCGGGACTCCCGTAGGGGAGACCCAGTACTTC